One sample yielded the 3 T cell receptor beta chains listed below, sequenced in a study of beta chain features in type 1 diabetes. Sequencing targeted expressed TCRB transcripts, as all isolated RNA had been reverse transcribed. Generated by immunoSEQ multiplex PCR, the TCRdb table keeps only in-frame clones and is missing some. The repertoire holds about 160,000 clones, with around 8% as singletons. The sequenced sample was central memory CD4+ T cells from blood. The receptors here all came from a man between 18 and 35 years old in good health.

The chain couples TRBV7-2 to TRBJ1-3; TRBD1 agrees at 7 bases. Trimming cost V 4 bases and J 3 bases; bases outside gene matches: 6. The CDR3 has 15 amino acids. Germline V CDR1 and CDR2: SGHTA, FQGNSA. The CDR3 here is CASSSSQGSGNTIYF. Written as DNA, the CDR3 is TGTGCCAGCAGCTCGTCACAGGGGAGTGGAAACACCATATATTTT.

This clone was counted between two and nine times. The chain combines TRBV28 with TRBJ1-2; possibly TRBD1 for D (5 bases). The CDR3 runs to 14 residues. The ends were cut back, 8 bases at V and 7 bases at J, with 20 bases in the middle. Germline CDR1 and CDR2: MDHEN and SYDVKM. The CDR3 reads CASCQGLGEVGYTF. CDR3 in DNA: TGTGCCAGCTGTCAAGGCTTGGGGGAGGTTGGCTACACCTTC.

There are a few counts of this clone. The CDR3 DNA follows: TGTGCCAGTAGTACCCAGACAGGGAACGAGCAGTACTTC. The encoded protein is CASSTQTGNEQYF. The chain links TRBV19 to TRBJ2-7; 7 nucleotides line up with TRBD1. Germline CDR1 LNHDA, CDR2 SQIVND (reference sequence). Trimming at V came to 4 bases and at J to 5 bases, leaving 5 bases not matched to a gene. CDR3 length equals 13 residues.